Described below is a single TCR beta chain sequence and its context. Its target is unknown. The data stem from a study of tumor-infiltrating lymphocytes in glioblastoma multiforme. Study observations and caveats: The T cells in this sample were not sorted into functional subsets. Just one glioblastoma patient contributed to the TCR-mutation comparison.

Three nested ARM-PCR rounds with V-beta and C-beta primers built TCRB libraries. TCRdb re-derived calls from the multiplex PCR reads in MiXCR, one entry per CDR3 protein. Counted here are about 8,400 distinct CDR3 sequences, about four fifths occurring once; the ten biggest clones make up roughly 48%. The CDR3 extends over 14 amino acids. The J segment lost 4 bases and the V segment lost 2 bases, leaving 0 bases of the junction unmatched. The germline V gene encodes CDR1 DFQATT and CDR2 SNEGSKA (reference sequence). Sequenced input: brain tumor tissue. This receptor was identified in a male donor with glioblastoma. The V call is TRBV20-1, the J call TRBJ2-1; 12 nucleotides align to TRBD2. DNA for the CDR3: TGCAGTGCTAGAACTAGCGGGAGGTACAATGAGCAGTTCTTC. Protein product: CSARTSGRYNEQFF.